This T cell receptor (beta chain) is from a study of blood T cell repertoires in COVID-19. Overall study: Sources were T cells, B-cell-depleted T cells, or PBMCs; the material itself was cDNA or gDNA.

For this clone: The sample holds other DNA sequences that translate to the same CDR3.

Germline assignment: CDR1 SQVTM and CDR2 ANQGSEA. The CDR3 runs to 13 residues. Losses at the gene ends were 5 bases for V and 1 base for J; bases not matched to a gene: 1. Seattle patients were enrolled while actively infected and followed longitudinally. Per the study methods: Amplified reference gene primers provided the basis for estimating nucleated cell counts. Repertoires were generated with immunoSEQ multiplex PCR, while TCRdb's copy carries only in-frame clones and drops some. V and J calls and clone size are those listed in that table; D and trimming were worked out from the DNA. The table lists about 370,000 clones, around 89% of them singletons.

This TCR was sampled from a woman aged 25 to 39 with COVID-19, enrolled during active disease. The sample consisted of peripheral blood. The chain couples TRBV29-1 to TRBJ1-1; 10 nucleotides agree with TRBD1. CDR3 in amino acids: CSVRTGGNTEAFF. CDR3 nucleotides: TGCAGCGTTCGGACAGGGGGGAACACTGAAGCTTTCTTT.